The 15 T cell receptor beta chains given below trace back to one sample, sequenced in a study of T cells after yellow fever vaccination. TCRdb re-analysed the 5' RACE reads in MiXCR, keeping a single row per CDR3 protein. The table has a few hundred thousand distinct CDR3 sequences, roughly 4.3% seen once. The material sequenced was PBMCs, taken 5 days after the yellow fever booster vaccination. These TCRs come from a young man who received the YFV17D yellow fever vaccine.

The V and J genes are TRBV6-5 and TRBJ1-6; perhaps TRBD1 as D (6 bases). V shed 3 bases and J shed 9 bases, with 15 bases lying between them. The CDR3 consists of 15 residues. Germline assignment: CDR1 MNHEY and CDR2 SVGAGI. CDR3 nucleotides: TGTGCCAGCAGTTATCGGATACAGGGCAGTTCACCCCTCCACTTT. Translating gives CASSYRIQGSSPLHF.

This clonotype was counted many times. V usage is TRBV5-1 and J usage is TRBJ2-1; 12 bases align to TRBD2. This CDR3 contains 15 residues. Germline values: CDR1 SGHRS, CDR2 YFSETQ. V trimming: 2 bases; J trimming: 6 bases; junction bases outside the gene matches: 3. The CDR3 DNA reads TGCGCCAGCAGCTTAGGACTAGCGGGGTTCAATGAGCAGTTCTTC. Residues: CASSLGLAGFNEQFF.

The J gene is TRBJ1-5, the V gene TRBV19; D unresolved. The CDR3 covers 17 residues. CDR1 is LNHDA and CDR2 is SQIVND in the germline V gene (reference sequence). Trimming removed 5 bases at V and 4 bases at J, with 21 bases between. CDR3 in amino acids: CASSRWTYSTSNQPQHF. CDR3 coding DNA: TGTGCCAGTAGTCGATGGACTTATTCGACCTCTAATCAGCCCCAGCATTTT.

This clonotype was recorded many times. The chain couples TRBV3-1 to TRBJ2-2; the match to TRBD2 covers 7 bases. This CDR3 has 17 amino acids. Germline CDR1 LGHDT, CDR2 YNNKEL (reference sequence). Trimming removed 4 bases from V and 5 bases from J; junction bases left unmatched: 13. CDR3 amino acids: CASSPSRDYERTGELFF. The DNA for the CDR3 is TGTGCCAGCAGCCCATCAAGGGACTACGAACGGACCGGGGAGCTGTTTTTT.

This chain connects TRBV19 to TRBJ1-2, with a weak D call TRBD1 (6 bases). Deletions cut 3 bases from V and 6 bases from J, with 17 bases between. The length of the CDR3 is 15 residues. Germline assignment: CDR1 LNHDA and CDR2 SQIVND (reference sequence). For the CDR3, the DNA is TGTGCCAGTAGTATCGTCCGGGACACTCTGAATGGCTACACCTTC. This encodes CASSIVRDTLNGYTF.

V gene TRBV7-2 combines with J gene TRBJ2-2, with no clear D. Trimming shortened V by 7 bases and J by 5 bases, and 11 bases separated the two germline ends. Germline CDR1 is SGHTA and CDR2 is FQGNSA. The CDR3 has 13 amino acids. The CDR3 here is CASTVSPTGELFF. In DNA, the CDR3 is TGTGCCAGCACCGTTTCACCAACCGGGGAGCTGTTTTTT. The entire variable domain, with the rest obtained from reference TRBV7-2 and TRBJ2-2, is as follows: GAGVSQSPSNKVTEKGKDVELRCDPISGHTALYWYRQSLGQGLEFLIYFQGNSAPDKSGLPSDRFSAERTGGSVSTLTIQRTQQEDSAVYLCASTVSPTGELFFGEGSRLTVL.

J is TRBJ2-5 and V is TRBV20-1, with D perhaps matching TRBD2 (6 bases). The germline V gene has CDR1 DFQATT and CDR2 SNEGSKA (reference sequence). V gave up 5 bases and J gave up 3 bases, with 7 bases separating them. CDR3 length equals 11 residues. The CDR3 reads CSAGGEETQYF. The CDR3 DNA sequence: TGCAGTGCTGGCGGGGAAGAGACCCAGTACTTC.

This clonotype was recorded many times. As DNA, the CDR3 is TGTGCCAGCAGCTTCTCGACTAGCGGGGCTTTTGGGTCCGGGGAGCTGTTTTTT. Its translation is CASSFSTSGAFGSGELFF. This sequence joins TRBV7-2 and TRBJ2-2; 11 bases agree with TRBD2. Per germline, CDR1 SGHTA and CDR2 FQGNSA. The V and J ends lost 3 bases and 6 bases, in that order; junction bases with no gene match: 12. This CDR3 is built from 18 residues.

In this sample, this clonotype turned up a few times. The rearrangement joins TRBV9 to TRBJ1-2; D is uncertain. This CDR3 is 13 amino acids long. The V gene lost 0 bases and the J gene lost 1 base, with 4 bases spanning the gap. Germline CDR1 is SGDLS and CDR2 is YYNGEE. For the CDR3, the DNA is TGTGCCAGCAGCGTAGAGGGTAACTATGGCTACACCTTC. Its translation: CASSVEGNYGYTF. The full variable domain, in which reference TRBV9 and TRBJ1-2 provide the parts outside the CDR3, is DSGVTQTPKHLITATGQRVTLRCSPRSGDLSVYWYQQSLDQGLQFLIQYYNGEERAKGNILERFSAQQFPDLHSELNLSSLELGDSALYFCASSVEGNYGYTFGSGTRLTVV.

The CDR3 is CASSIPRDTEAFF. The CDR3 DNA sequence: TGTGCCAGTAGTATCCCCCGAGACACTGAAGCTTTCTTT. The chain links TRBV19 to TRBJ1-1; D uncertain. CDR1 is LNHDA, CDR2 SQIVND, per germline (reference sequence). The CDR3 spans 13 residues. V was trimmed by 3 bases and J by 3 bases, leaving 8 bases between them.

In this sample, this clonotype turned up many times. The gene calls are TRBV4-3 and TRBJ2-1; tentative D call: TRBD1 (6 bases). CDR1 and CDR2 from the germline V gene are LGHNA and YSLEER. Trimming stripped 6 bases from V and 7 bases from J, with 16 bases between. The CDR3 covers 14 residues. CDR3 in DNA: TGCGCCAGCAGTAAACAGGGATTATATAATGAGCAGTTCTTC. Translating it yields CASSKQGLYNEQFF.

Concerning this clonotype: One end of the junction is discordant with germline, which a read error may explain. The CDR3 reads CASTPGSGVTTQYF. The CDR3 nucleotides are TGTGCTAGCACCCCGGGGTCGGGGGTGACGACCCAGTACTTC. The J gene is TRBJ2-5, the V gene TRBV7-7; TRBD2 might be the D (6 bases). Per germline, CDR1 SSHAT and CDR2 FNYEAQ (reference sequence). This CDR3 has 14 amino acids. The whole variable domain, remainder taken from reference TRBV7-7 and TRBJ2-5, is GAGVSQSPRYKVTKRGQDVTLRCDPISSHATLYWYQQALGQGPEFLTYFNYEAQPDKSGLPSDRFSAERPEGSISTLTIQRTEQRDSAMYRCASTPGSGVTTQYFGPGTRLLVL.

The gene calls are TRBV6-5 and TRBJ2-3; 7 bases line up with TRBD1. V shed 5 bases and J 3 bases; nucleotides not matched to a gene: 5. Germline CDR1 is MNHEY and CDR2 is SVGAGI. The CDR3 runs 14 residues. CDR3 protein: CASSLTGLTDTQYF. The CDR3 nucleotides read TGTGCCAGCAGTCTGACAGGGCTGACAGATACGCAGTATTTT.

This clonotype turned up a few times. The genes are TRBV12-5 and TRBJ2-5, with 10 bases lining up with TRBD1. Germline-derived CDR1 and CDR2 are LGHNT and FRNRAP. The CDR3 is 15 amino acids. Germline trimming cut 6 bases from V and 3 bases from J; bases unmatched to any gene: 7. Here the CDR3 reads CASGTSGTGEETQYF. Here the CDR3 DNA reads TGTGCTAGTGGAACCTCCGGGACAGGGGAAGAGACCCAGTACTTC. The variable domain in full, with the rest retrieved from reference TRBV12-5 and TRBJ2-5, is DARVTQTPRHKVTEMGQEVTMRCQPILGHNTVFWYRQTMMQGLELLAYFRNRAPLDDSGMPKDRFSAEMPDATLATLKIQPSEPRDSAVYFCASGTSGTGEETQYFGPGTRLLVL.

The chain couples TRBV11-1 to TRBJ2-2, with D possibly TRBD1 on 6 matching bases. This CDR3 spans 18 amino acids. Germline CDR1 and CDR2: SGHAT and FQDESV (reference sequence). Trimming pared 4 bases from V and 6 bases from J, leaving 24 bases between. CDR3 loop: CASSSPSLDRSVAGELFF. CDR3 nucleotide sequence: TGTGCCAGCAGCTCTCCGAGCCTTGACAGGTCCGTCGCCGGGGAGCTGTTTTTT.